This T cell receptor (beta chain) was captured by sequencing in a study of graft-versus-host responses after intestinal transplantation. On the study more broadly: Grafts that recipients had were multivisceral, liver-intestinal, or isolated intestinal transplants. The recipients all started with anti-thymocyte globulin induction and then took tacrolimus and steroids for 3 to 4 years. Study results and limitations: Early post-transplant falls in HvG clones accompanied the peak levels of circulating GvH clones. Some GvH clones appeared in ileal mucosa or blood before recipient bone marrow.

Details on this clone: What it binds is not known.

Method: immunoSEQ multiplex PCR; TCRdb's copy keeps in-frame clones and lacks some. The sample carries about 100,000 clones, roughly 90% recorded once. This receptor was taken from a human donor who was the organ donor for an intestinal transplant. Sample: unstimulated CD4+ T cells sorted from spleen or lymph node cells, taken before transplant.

CDR3 DNA sequence: TGTGCCACCAGCAGAGATCCGAGATTGACAGATACGCAGTATTTT. Its translation: CATSRDPRLTDTQYF. This chain uses TRBV15 with TRBJ2-3; no definite D call. V gave up 0 bases and J gave up 3 bases, with 10 bases separating them. Per germline, CDR1 LNHNV and CDR2 YYDKDF (reference sequence). This CDR3 spans 15 amino acids.